The next 22 T cell receptor beta chains were all read from a single sample in a study of shared clonotypes between healthy human individuals. Sequenced by immunoSEQ multiplex PCR; TCRdb stores in-frame clones only, minus some. The profile shows about 2.5 million clones, roughly 90% of them singletons. Sequenced input: naive CD4+ T cells from PBMCs. Subset in this sample: CD45RA+ positively selected. The receptors come from a man aged 18 to 30 in good health. Some clones in this sample may be carry-over from other donors' samples.

The genes are TRBV10-3 and TRBJ2-1, with 12 bases lining up with TRBD2. Germline CDR1 ENHRY, CDR2 SYGVKD. The trim removed 4 bases at V and 1 base at J, leaving 5 bases unmatched. This CDR3 has 17 amino acids. DNA for the CDR3: TGTGCCATCAGTGGGGGACTAGCGGGCCCGTCCTACAATGAGCAGTTCTTC. This translates into CAISGGLAGPSYNEQFF.

This sequence joins TRBV19 and TRBJ1-1, with a weak D call TRBD1 (6 bases). Germline CDR1 and CDR2: LNHDA and SQIVND (reference sequence). V was shortened by 3 bases and J by 3 bases, with 8 bases between the two germline ends. This CDR3 region has 13 residues. CDR3 coding DNA: TGTGCCAGTAGTATGTCAGGGGACACTGAAGCTTTCTTT. Encoded protein: CASSMSGDTEAFF.

The chain employs TRBV13 and TRBJ1-5; D is uncertain. The ends were cut back, 7 bases at V and 2 bases at J, with 12 bases in the middle. CDR3 length: 14 amino acids. Germline V gene sequence: CDR1 PRHDT, CDR2 FYEKMQ (reference sequence). The CDR3 is CASTRRAGNQPQHF. The CDR3 coding sequence is TGTGCCAGCACCCGACGGGCGGGCAATCAGCCCCAGCATTTT.

Comment on this clone: Other DNA sequences within the sample encode an identical CDR3. The V call is TRBV4-1, the J call TRBJ2-5, with D perhaps TRBD2 (6 bases). The CDR3 spans 13 residues. Germline loops: CDR1 MGHRA, CDR2 YSYEKL. The ends were cut back, 0 bases at V and 5 bases at J, with 7 bases in the middle. The DNA of the CDR3 is TGCGCCAGCAGCCAAGATCGGGGGGAGACCCAGTACTTC. Its translation: CASSQDRGETQYF.

The chain recombines TRBV9 with TRBJ1-2, with 10 bases lining up with TRBD1. The V segment lost 3 bases and the J segment 6 bases; nucleotides outside the gene matches: 5. The germline CDR1 and CDR2 sequences are SGDLS and YYNGEE. There are 14 residues in the CDR3. The CDR3 region has the DNA TGTGCCAGCAGCGCCCGGGACAGGGGAAATGGCTACACCTTC. Amino acid sequence: CASSARDRGNGYTF. The full variable domain, rest sourced from reference TRBV9 and TRBJ1-2, is DSGVTQTPKHLITATGQRVTLRCSPRSGDLSVYWYQQSLDQGLQFLIQYYNGEERAKGNILERFSAQQFPDLHSELNLSSLELGDSALYFCASSARDRGNGYTFGSGTRLTVV.

The chain carries TRBV18 and TRBJ2-1; TRBD1 matches 12 bases. The CDR3 consists of 16 residues. V lost 0 bases to trimming and J lost 10 bases; unmatched junction nucleotides: 7. Germline CDR1 and CDR2: KGHSH and LQKENI. In DNA form, the CDR3 reads TGTGCCAGCTCACCACCGGGGGACAGGGGGCTCAAGGAGCAGTTCTTC. This codes for CASSPPGDRGLKEQFF.

The rearrangement joins TRBV2 to TRBJ1-5; D gene ambiguous. Germline V gene sequence: CDR1 SNHLY, CDR2 FYNNEI. CDR3 size: 13 residues. V lost 4 bases to trimming and J lost 5 bases, with 9 bases between them. CDR3 coding DNA: TGTGCCAGCAGTGGAGGGCGGGATCAGCCCCAGCATTTT. It encodes CASSGGRDQPQHF.

The chain employs TRBV28 and TRBJ2-3; either TRBD1 or TRBD2 may fit D (6 bases each). In germline, CDR1 is MDHEN, CDR2 SYDVKM. The length of the CDR3 is 14 residues. Trimming took off 6 bases at V and 3 bases at J, with 13 bases between the two ends. The CDR3: CASSTRGVTDTQYF. In DNA form, the CDR3 reads TGTGCCAGCAGCACAAGGGGGGTGACAGATACGCAGTATTTT.

V is TRBV30 and J is TRBJ1-6; 9 nucleotides agree with TRBD1. V was clipped by 4 bases and J by 15 bases; unmatched bases: 10. Germline CDR1 and CDR2: GTSNPN and SVGIG (reference sequence). The CDR3 has 13 amino acids. CDR3: CAWTTGGAGLLHF. CDR3 nucleotide sequence: TGTGCCTGGACAACAGGGGGCGCAGGGCTCCTCCACTTT.

The chain is built from TRBV10-3 and TRBJ1-2; no firm D call. The CDR3 covers 17 residues. Germline CDR1 reads ENHRY; CDR2 reads SYGVKD. Trimming removed 6 bases at V and 1 base at J, with 21 bases between. The CDR3 protein is CAIRRESGNEGNYGYTF. CDR3 nucleotides: TGTGCCATCAGACGAGAGTCCGGGAATGAGGGTAACTATGGCTACACCTTC.

A word on this clone: The same CDR3 is also encoded by other DNA sequences in this sample. The gene calls are TRBV18 and TRBJ2-5; D gene uncertain. CDR3 length equals 13 residues. Germline V CDR1 and CDR2: KGHSH, LQKENI. V was cut by 2 bases and J by 3 bases, with 7 bases left in between. In DNA form, the CDR3 reads TGTGCCAGCTCACCAGGGCAGAAAGAGACCCAGTACTTC. The encoded protein is CASSPGQKETQYF.

This rearrangement joins TRBV5-4 to TRBJ2-3; perhaps TRBD1 as D (6 bases). The germline CDR1 and CDR2 sequences are SGHNT and YYREEE (reference sequence). The CDR3 runs to 15 residues. The V gene lost 1 base and the J gene lost 3 bases, with 12 bases spanning the gap. The CDR3 sequence: CASSLTTGETDTQYF. The CDR3 DNA follows: TGTGCCAGCAGCTTGACGACAGGTGAAACAGATACGCAGTATTTT.

The J gene is TRBJ2-1, the V gene TRBV9, with D hard to call. Germline V lookup: CDR1 SGDLS, CDR2 YYNGEE. Deletions cut 0 bases from V and 2 bases from J, with 6 bases between. This CDR3 has 14 amino acids. CDR3 residues: CASSVAQPYNEQFF. DNA of the CDR3: TGTGCCAGCAGCGTAGCCCAACCCTACAATGAGCAGTTCTTC.

Turning to this clone: Other DNA sequences in the same sample also yield this CDR3. This sequence joins TRBV6-5 and TRBJ1-5; no clear D. This CDR3 is 15 amino acids long. V was cut by 0 bases and J by 1 base, with 7 bases left in between. In germline, CDR1 is MNHEY, CDR2 SVGAGI. CDR3 protein: CASSYSGLSNQPQHF. The CDR3 DNA reads as TGTGCCAGCAGTTACTCAGGGTTAAGCAATCAGCCCCAGCATTTT.

Worth noting for this clone: At the DNA level, this CDR3 is encoded by other sequences in the same sample as well. The CDR3 reads CASSREGNQPQHF. The DNA of the CDR3 is TGTGCCAGCTCACGAGAGGGCAATCAGCCCCAGCATTTT. This chain links TRBV18 with TRBJ1-5; D is unresolved. Germline CDR1 KGHSH, CDR2 LQKENI. The CDR3 length is 13 residues. V dropped 4 bases and J dropped 2 bases, with 6 bases sitting between them.

A few counts support this clone. The same CDR3 can be traced to other DNA sequences in this sample. The rearrangement links TRBV18 to TRBJ2-2; a possible D gene is TRBD2 (6 bases). Trimming pared 1 base from V and 6 bases from J, leaving 6 bases between. The germline gives CDR1 KGHSH, CDR2 LQKENI. The CDR3 extends over 13 amino acids. The CDR3 DNA reads as TGTGCCAGCTCACCACGGGGGGCCGGGGAGCTGTTTTTT. It is translated as CASSPRGAGELFF.

This chain links TRBV11-1 with TRBJ1-1, with D possibly being TRBD1 (6 bases). CDR1 and CDR2 (germline): SGHAT, FQDESV (reference sequence). The CDR3 consists of 17 residues. Trimming cost V 4 bases and J 0 bases, with 18 bases left between them. The DNA for the CDR3 is TGTGCCAGCAGCTCCGAGCTATGGGGGACAATGAACACTGAAGCTTTCTTT. This gives the protein CASSSELWGTMNTEAFF.

The gene calls are TRBV4-2 and TRBJ2-1; 11 bases agree with TRBD2. CDR1 and CDR2 from the germline V gene are LGHNA and YNFKEQ. This CDR3 is 17 amino acids long. The V gene end was trimmed by 3 bases and the J gene end by 7 bases; junction bases not matched to a gene: 11. CDR3 region: CASSQDILAGEFNEQFF. In nucleotides, the CDR3 is TGTGCCAGCAGCCAGGACATACTAGCGGGAGAGTTTAATGAGCAGTTCTTC.

The V and J genes are TRBV4-1 and TRBJ1-1; D possibly corresponds to TRBD1 (5 bases). Trimming removed 0 bases from V and 1 base from J, with 15 bases in between. The CDR3 spans 17 residues. Germline V gene data show CDR1 as MGHRA and CDR2 as YSYEKL. The DNA of the CDR3 is TGCGCCAGCAGCCAAGAGTCGCAGGGCTGGGGGAACACTGAAGCTTTCTTT. It encodes CASSQESQGWGNTEAFF.

The gene calls are TRBV4-1 and TRBJ2-6, with 15 bases that match TRBD2. Germline lookup yields CDR1 MGHRA and CDR2 YSYEKL. The CDR3 runs 20 residues. The ends lost 2 bases at V and 4 bases at J; junction bases unmatched: 9. Here the CDR3 DNA reads TGCGCCAGCAGCCAAAAAGCCGGGACTAGCGGGAGGATCGGGGCCAACGTCCTGACTTTC. Translation gives CASSQKAGTSGRIGANVLTF.

This chain connects TRBV28 to TRBJ1-1, with D unresolved. The germline gives CDR1 MDHEN, CDR2 SYDVKM. This CDR3 contains 15 residues. Trimming took 3 bases from V and 4 from J, leaving 15 bases between them. CDR3: CASSFRTANSTEAFF. The DNA for the CDR3 is TGTGCCAGCAGTTTCCGGACGGCAAACTCCACTGAAGCTTTCTTT.

V is TRBV5-1 and J is TRBJ1-5; 7 nucleotides match TRBD1. Germline V CDR1 and CDR2: SGHRS, YFSETQ. The CDR3 has 15 residues. With V trimmed by 1 base and J by 6 bases, 7 bases remained unmatched. The CDR3 region has the DNA TGCGCCAGCAGCTTGCCCGACAGGGATGGTCAGCCCCAGCATTTT. It encodes CASSLPDRDGQPQHF. Looking up the rest from reference TRBV5-1 and TRBJ1-5 gives the full variable domain: KAGVTQTPRYLIKTRGQQVTLSCSPISGHRSVSWYQQTPGQGLQFLFEYFSETQRNKGNFPGRFSGRQFSNSRSEMNVSTLELGDSALYLCASSLPDRDGQPQHFGDGTRLSIL.